The 22 T cell receptor beta chains below all came from one sample that was sequenced in a study of blood T cell repertoires in COVID-19. Assay: immunoSEQ multiplex PCR; the TCRdb copy retains only in-frame clones and omits some. The sample lists over 200,000 clones, 85% to 90% seen once, with approximately 2.8% in the top ten. Sequenced input: PBMCs or T cells enriched from blood (not recorded which). The source of these receptors is a woman between 50 and 59 years old in a cohort exposed to, infected with or recovered from COVID-19 (not recorded which).

The CDR3 region has the DNA TGCGCCAGCAGCCAGGCCGGGACAGGGGGCCGGAACACTGAAGCTTTCTTT. Protein: CASSQAGTGGRNTEAFF. The chain is built from TRBV4-3 and TRBJ1-1, with 12 bases matching TRBD1. The trim removed 3 bases at V and 1 base at J, leaving 6 bases unmatched. The length of the CDR3 is 17 residues. Germline CDR1 and CDR2: LGHNA and YSLEER.

The chain has TRBV7-2 and TRBJ1-4; TRBD1 matches at 8 bases. J gave up 6 bases and V 5 bases, and 8 bases lay outside the gene matches. The CDR3 spans 15 residues. The germline CDR1 and CDR2 sequences are SGHTA and FQGNSA. In DNA form, the CDR3 reads TGTGCCAGCAGCCCCCAGGGGGCGATCGATGAAAAACTGTTTTTT. It yields the protein CASSPQGAIDEKLFF.

In this sample, this clone turned up once. The genes are TRBV6-4 and TRBJ1-2; D possibly corresponds to TRBD1 (5 bases). The CDR3 is 12 amino acids. Germline V gene sequence: CDR1 MRHNA, CDR2 SNTAGT. V was clipped by 4 bases and J by 5 bases, with 8 bases between them. This chain's CDR3 is CASSATAYGYTF. CDR3 coding DNA: TGTGCCAGCAGTGCGACAGCTTATGGCTACACCTTC.

The V gene is TRBV28, the J gene TRBJ2-7; 10 nucleotides match TRBD1. The CDR3 has 14 amino acids. CDR1 and CDR2 from the germline V gene are MDHEN and SYDVKM. Trimming took 4 bases from V and 9 from J; bases not matched to a gene: 9. The CDR3 loop is CASSSTGGGEVQYF. CDR3 coding DNA: TGTGCCAGCAGTTCGACAGGGGGCGGAGAAGTGCAGTACTTC.

The chain has TRBV7-3 and TRBJ1-1; D may be TRBD1 (5 bases). CDR3 length: 13 amino acids. Germline values: CDR1 SGHTA, CDR2 FQGTGA. Trimming took 6 bases from V and 1 from J, leaving 9 bases between them. This CDR3 reads CASSSRENTEAFF. The CDR3 coding sequence is TGTGCCAGCAGTTCCAGGGAGAACACTGAAGCTTTCTTT. The variable domain in full, completed from reference TRBV7-3 and TRBJ1-1, reads GAGVSQTPSNKVTEKGKYVELRCDPISGHTALYWYRQSLGQGPEFLIYFQGTGAADDSGLPNDRFFAVRPEGSVSTLKIQRTERGDSAVYLCASSSRENTEAFFGQGTRLTVV.

V and J are TRBV6-2 or TRBV6-3 and TRBJ2-1; 7 bases agree with TRBD2. The germline V gene has CDR1 MNHEY and CDR2 SVGEGT. After removal of 0 bases from V and 7 bases from J, the junction contained 3 bases not matched to a gene. This CDR3 is 14 amino acids long. The CDR3, as DNA: TGTGCCAGCAGTTACTCGATGCGGGGGAATGAGCAGTTCTTC. Its translation: CASSYSMRGNEQFF.

The V call is TRBV5-6, the J call TRBJ1-2, with a possible D match to TRBD1 (5 bases). V lost 4 bases, J lost 4 bases, and 14 bases lay in between. Per germline, CDR1 SGHDT and CDR2 YYEEEE. The CDR3 consists of 14 residues. The CDR3 loop is CASSPMGGGYGYTF. Here the CDR3 DNA reads TGTGCCAGCAGCCCGATGGGGGGGGGCTATGGCTACACCTTC.

This chain uses TRBV5-4 with TRBJ1-1; 9 positions agree with TRBD1. V shed 3 bases, J shed 0 bases, and the junction held 9 bases outside the gene matches. Germline CDR1 is SGHNT and CDR2 is YYREEE (reference sequence). There are 17 residues in the CDR3. In nucleotides, the CDR3 is TGTGCCAGCAGCTACGGGACAGGGACTACCATGAACACTGAAGCTTTCTTT. This translates into CASSYGTGTTMNTEAFF. Based on the CDR3 plus reference TRBV5-4 and TRBJ1-1, the full variable domain is ETGVTQSPTHLIKTRGQQVTLRCSSQSGHNTVSWYQQALGQGPQFIFQYYREEENGRGNFPPRFSGLQFPNYSSELNVNALELDDSALYLCASSYGTGTTMNTEAFFGQGTRLTVV.

The chain links TRBV19 to TRBJ1-1; possible D gene TRBD1, 5 bases. The ends were cut back, 4 bases at V and 0 bases at J, with 15 bases in the middle. The germline V gene encodes CDR1 LNHDA and CDR2 SQIVND (reference sequence). CDR3 length: 16 amino acids. DNA of the CDR3: TGTGCCAGTAGTACCGTCTTCGGGGGAATGAACACTGAAGCTTTCTTT. Translating it yields CASSTVFGGMNTEAFF.

The chain couples TRBV27 to TRBJ2-1; possibly TRBD1 for D (5 bases). Looked up from germline, CDR1 is MNHEY and CDR2 is SMNVEV (reference sequence). V was trimmed by 3 bases and J by 9 bases, leaving 15 bases between them. The CDR3 extends over 14 amino acids. CDR3 amino acids: CASSLNPGLIEQFF. The DNA for the CDR3 is TGTGCCAGCAGTTTGAATCCAGGGCTTATTGAGCAGTTCTTC.

This rearrangement joins TRBV6-2 or TRBV6-3 to TRBJ1-4; D perhaps matches TRBD1 (6 bases). The CDR3 consists of 15 residues. V was pared by 2 bases and J by 8 bases, with 15 bases between. The germline V gene encodes CDR1 MNHEY and CDR2 SVGEGT. CDR3 sequence reads: CASSYPSVRGEKLFF. DNA for the CDR3: TGTGCCAGCAGTTACCCCAGCGTGAGGGGGGAAAAACTGTTTTTT.

This clone was seen a single time. This chain links TRBV30 with TRBJ1-6; a weak D match, TRBD1 (5 bases). Trimming removed 2 bases at V and 0 bases at J, with 14 bases between. Germline values: CDR1 GTSNPN, CDR2 SVGIG (reference sequence). This CDR3 is 17 amino acids long. CDR3 DNA sequence: TGTGCCTGGAGTCGCGGGACCGGTAGCTCCTATAATTCACCCCTCCACTTT. Amino acids: CAWSRGTGSSYNSPLHF.

The J gene is TRBJ2-5, the V gene TRBV21-1; the table gives TRBD2 as D, unverified against the DNA. TRBV21-1 is flagged as a pseudogene. The CDR3 contains 15 residues. CDR3 DNA sequence: TGTGCCAGCAGCAAAGGACTAGCGGCGCAAGAGACCCAGTACTTC. Translated: CASSKGLAAQETQYF.

A remark on this clone: Additional DNA sequences in this sample encode the identical CDR3. Here the CDR3 reads CASSQASGSGANVLTF. The CDR3, as DNA: TGTGCCAGCAGCCAAGCTAGCGGCTCTGGGGCCAACGTCCTGACTTTC. This chain links TRBV4-2 with TRBJ2-6; 7 positions match TRBD2. The CDR3 is 16 residues long. The germline CDR1 and CDR2 sequences are LGHNA and YNFKEQ. V was clipped by 1 base and J by 0 bases; unmatched bases: 0.

The chain combines TRBV6-5 with TRBJ2-5; 14 bases fit TRBD2. There are 16 residues in the CDR3. CDR1 MNHEY and CDR2 SVGAGI come from the germline V gene. J was trimmed by 1 base and V by 3 bases; bases with no gene match: 1. CDR3 bases: TGTGCCAGCAGTTATGGACTAGCGGGGGGCCAAGAGACCCAGTACTTC. Amino acid sequence: CASSYGLAGGQETQYF.

In its sample, this clone was seen once. The rearrangement joins TRBV19 to TRBJ1-6; D perhaps matches TRBD1 (5 bases). Germline-derived CDR1 and CDR2 are LNHDA and SQIVND (reference sequence). CDR3 length equals 16 residues. V lost 7 bases, J lost 7 bases, and 20 bases lay in between. CDR3 in DNA: TGTGCCAGTAAAGGAGAAAGGGGTAGTCAAAATTCACCCCTCCACTTT. Residues: CASKGERGSQNSPLHF.

The chain is built from TRBV5-5 and TRBJ1-2, with TRBD1 identical over 7 bases. Germline CDR1 SGHKS, CDR2 YYEKEE (reference sequence). CDR3 length equals 18 residues. The V segment lost 3 bases and the J segment 0 bases; nucleotides outside the gene matches: 14. The CDR3 region is CASSSPGTVSTANYGYTF. The DNA for the CDR3 is TGTGCCAGCAGCTCTCCCGGGACAGTTTCGACAGCTAACTATGGCTACACCTTC.

The rearrangement uses TRBV5-1 and TRBJ1-5, with TRBD1 matching over 10 bases. Trimming took 4 bases from V and 7 from J; bases not matched to a gene: 8. CDR3 size: 15 residues. The germline CDR1 and CDR2 sequences are SGHRS and YFSETQ. CDR3 protein: CASSEGTGARQPQHF. The DNA for the CDR3 is TGCGCCAGCAGCGAAGGGACAGGGGCGAGGCAGCCCCAGCATTTT. The whole variable domain, filled in from reference TRBV5-1 and TRBJ1-5, reads KAGVTQTPRYLIKTRGQQVTLSCSPISGHRSVSWYQQTPGQGLQFLFEYFSETQRNKGNFPGRFSGRQFSNSRSEMNVSTLELGDSALYLCASSEGTGARQPQHFGDGTRLSIL.

The V call is TRBV5-4, the J call TRBJ2-1; 8 bases match TRBD2. Per germline, CDR1 SGHNT and CDR2 YYREEE (reference sequence). This CDR3 has 15 amino acids. Trimming took 7 bases from V and 4 from J; bases not matched to a gene: 10. CDR3: CASSGGTRAYNEQFF. The CDR3 DNA reads TGTGCCAGCTCTGGGGGGACTAGGGCATACAATGAGCAGTTCTTC.

About this clone: Other DNA sequences in this sample translate to the same CDR3. The V and J genes are TRBV4-3 and TRBJ1-2; D is unresolved. The CDR3 covers 15 residues. V was trimmed by 0 bases and J by 4 bases, leaving 12 bases between them. Germline CDR1 reads LGHNA; CDR2 reads YSLEER. CDR3 DNA: TGCGCCAGCAGCCAAGATCGTGCGGGAACCTATGGCTACACCTTC. This gives the protein CASSQDRAGTYGYTF.

The gene calls are TRBV4-2 and TRBJ1-1; weak D call: TRBD1 (5 bases). The CDR3 spans 15 residues. CDR1 LGHNA and CDR2 YNFKEQ come from the germline V gene. The germline V and J ends were trimmed by 1 base and 0 bases, with 9 bases remaining between them. CDR3 DNA: TGTGCCAGCAGCCAAGTGCTAGGGGTGAACACTGAAGCTTTCTTT. Translation: CASSQVLGVNTEAFF.

V usage is TRBV18 and J usage is TRBJ2-1, with TRBD1 identical over 9 bases. CDR3 length: 16 residues. The junction had 6 bases not matched to a gene; V was cut back by 3 bases and J by 3 bases. The V gene's germline CDR1 is KGHSH and CDR2 LQKENI. CDR3 amino acids: CASSPRTGAIYNEQFF. The CDR3 bases are TGTGCCAGCTCACCTAGGACAGGGGCTATCTACAATGAGCAGTTCTTC.